The entry that follows covers one TCR beta chain sequence. The antigen is undetermined. This specimen belongs to a study of T cells after yellow fever vaccination. Study-wide findings and caveats: Abundant contaminating clonotypes from the bulk population could appear in FACS-sorted repertoires. Clones from primary vaccination mostly reappeared after the booster (roughly 95% CD4, around 90% CD8).

V was clipped by 0 bases and J by 8 bases, with 13 bases between them. CDR3 size: 14 residues. Per germline, CDR1 LGHNA and CDR2 YSLEER. TCRdb analysed the 5' RACE reads with MiXCR anew, one entry per CDR3 protein. The sample holds 400,000 to 650,000 distinct CDR3 sequences; 21% are singletons and the top ten take about 17%. The chain employs TRBV4-3 and TRBJ1-2; weak D call: TRBD1 (6 bases). The clonotype originates from a man between 18 and 35 years old who received the YFV17D yellow fever vaccine. Sequencing was performed on PBMCs, taken roughly 20 days after the first yellow fever vaccination. As DNA, the CDR3 is TGCGCCAGCAGCCAAGATAGGGGGATGAGCGGCTACACCTTC. Translation: CASSQDRGMSGYTF.